What follows are 8 T cell receptor beta chains derived from one specimen sequenced in a study of regulatory T cells in long-lasting Graves disease. CDR3-region Arm-PCR and iRepertoire HTBI primers produced the TCR beta libraries. TCRdb independently ran MiXCR on the multiplex PCR reads; one entry per CDR3 protein. The sample contains some 250,000 distinct CDR3 sequences, 20% of which appear only once. The time point was: newly diagnosed GD, antithyroid drugs for less than 3 months. Construction of the TCR library relied on RNA isolated from PBMCs. The source was peripheral blood mononuclear cells (PBMCs), collected at new diagnosis, from a patient treated with antithyroid drugs. These receptors were collected from a female donor with Graves disease.

This clonotype was observed many times. The chain is built from TRBV28 and TRBJ1-2; the match to TRBD1 covers 9 bases. This CDR3 is 15 amino acids long. V dropped 1 base and J dropped 6; count of bases not matched to a gene: 6. Germline V gives CDR1 MDHEN, CDR2 SYDVKM. CDR3 loop: CASSLSSGQGNGYTF. The CDR3 region has the DNA TGTGCCAGCAGTTTATCTTCTGGACAGGGGAATGGCTACACCTTC.

At least ten counts were recorded for this clonotype. J is TRBJ2-5 and V is TRBV20-1; 10 bases map to TRBD2. The V segment lost 0 bases and the J segment 9 bases; nucleotides outside the gene matches: 10. This CDR3 comprises 15 residues. From germline, CDR1 is DFQATT and CDR2 SNEGSKA (reference sequence). The CDR3 coding sequence is TGCAGTGCTAGAGAGATCTGGACTAGCGGTTTGGCCCAGTACTTC. Protein sequence: CSAREIWTSGLAQYF.

This rearrangement joins TRBV28 to TRBJ2-3, with D maybe TRBD2 (5 bases). V lost 5 bases to trimming and J lost 0 bases, with 12 bases between them. Germline V gene lookup returns CDR1 MDHEN and CDR2 SYDVKM. The CDR3 is made up of 15 amino acids. As DNA, the CDR3 is TGTGCCAGCAGTCCTATACAGCGGAGCACAGATACGCAGTATTTT. Amino acids: CASSPIQRSTDTQYF.

This clonotype has ten or more counts. V and J are TRBV2 and TRBJ2-7; D gene uncertain. Germline CDR1 SNHLY, CDR2 FYNNEI. The length of the CDR3 is 13 residues. V lost 6 bases and J 6 bases, leaving 15 bases between the germline ends. The CDR3 DNA reads as TGTGCCAGCAGCTGGAGTCAGAGACGCGAGCAGTACTTC. It codes for CASSWSQRREQYF.

A few counts support this clonotype. This rearrangement joins TRBV24-1 to TRBJ2-5; no clear D. Germline assignment: CDR1 KGHDR and CDR2 SFDVKD. The CDR3 runs to 14 residues. V lost 3 bases to trimming and J lost 5 bases, with 12 bases between them. CDR3 loop: CATSDVKKRETQYF. Written as DNA, the CDR3 is TGTGCCACCAGTGATGTCAAAAAACGGGAGACCCAGTACTTC.

The genes are TRBV6-1 and TRBJ2-1, with 9 bases that match TRBD1. The tail of the sequence fits TRBJ2-5 better, so the J call may be wrong. Germline V lookup: CDR1 MNHNS, CDR2 SASEGT. This CDR3 has 14 amino acids. CDR3 residues: CAPSGTGGGETQYF. In DNA, the CDR3 is TGTGCCCCCAGTGGCACAGGGGGCGGGGAGACCCAGTACTTC.

This clonotype was recorded many times. The rearrangement uses TRBV2 and TRBJ2-1; no firm D call. CDR3 size: 15 residues. Germline V CDR1 and CDR2: SNHLY, FYNNEI. V lost 4 bases and J lost 6, with 16 bases in between. In nucleotides, the CDR3 is TGTGCCAGCAGTGTGGAAGAGGCTTGGGGCAATGAGCAGTTCTTC. This sequence encodes CASSVEEAWGNEQFF.

This clonotype came up many times. This rearrangement joins TRBV27 to TRBJ1-4; no definite D call. This CDR3 is built from 14 residues. From germline, CDR1 is MNHEY and CDR2 SMNVEV (reference sequence). V lost 6 bases to trimming and J lost 4 bases, with 12 bases between them. The CDR3 DNA is TGTGCCAGCAGGCGGACGGAGAATAATGAAAAACTGTTTTTT. Its protein product is CASRRTENNEKLFF.